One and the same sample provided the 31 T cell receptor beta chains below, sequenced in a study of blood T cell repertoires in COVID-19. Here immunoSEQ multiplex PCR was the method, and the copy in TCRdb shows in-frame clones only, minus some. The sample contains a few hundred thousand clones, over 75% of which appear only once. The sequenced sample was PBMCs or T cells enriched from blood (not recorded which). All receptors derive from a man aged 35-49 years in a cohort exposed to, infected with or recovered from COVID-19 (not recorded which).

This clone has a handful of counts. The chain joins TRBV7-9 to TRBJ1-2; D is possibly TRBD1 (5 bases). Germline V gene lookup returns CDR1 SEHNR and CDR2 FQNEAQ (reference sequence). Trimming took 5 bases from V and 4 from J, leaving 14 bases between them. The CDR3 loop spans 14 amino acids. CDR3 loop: CASSAQNRPYGYTF. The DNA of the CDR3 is TGTGCCAGCAGCGCCCAAAACAGGCCCTATGGCTACACCTTC.

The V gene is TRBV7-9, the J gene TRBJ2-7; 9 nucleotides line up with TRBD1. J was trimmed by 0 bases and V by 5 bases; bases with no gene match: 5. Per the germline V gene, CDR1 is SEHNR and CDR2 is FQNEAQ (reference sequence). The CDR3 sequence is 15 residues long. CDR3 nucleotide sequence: TGTGCCAGCAGCCGGACAGGGGCCCCCTCCTACGAGCAGTACTTC. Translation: CASSRTGAPSYEQYF.

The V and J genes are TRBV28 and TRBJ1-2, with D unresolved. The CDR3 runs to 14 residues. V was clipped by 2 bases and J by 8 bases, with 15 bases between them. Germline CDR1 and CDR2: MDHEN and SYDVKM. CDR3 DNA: TGTGCCAGCAGTTTAAACTCGGCAGCCAGGGGCTACACCTTC. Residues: CASSLNSAARGYTF.

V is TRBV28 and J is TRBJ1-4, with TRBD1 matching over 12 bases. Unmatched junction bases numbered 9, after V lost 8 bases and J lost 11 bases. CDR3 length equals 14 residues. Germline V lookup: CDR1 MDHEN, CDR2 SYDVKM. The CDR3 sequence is CASRRDRGRGKLFF. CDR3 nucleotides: TGTGCCAGCCGAAGGGACAGGGGGCGCGGGAAACTGTTTTTT.

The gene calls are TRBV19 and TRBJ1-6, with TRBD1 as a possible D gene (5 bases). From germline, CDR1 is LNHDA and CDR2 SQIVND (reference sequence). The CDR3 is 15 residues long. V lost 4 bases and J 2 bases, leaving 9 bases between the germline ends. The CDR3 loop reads CASSRGDAYNSPLHF. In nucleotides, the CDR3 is TGTGCCAGTAGTAGGGGGGACGCCTATAATTCACCCCTCCACTTT.

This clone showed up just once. In nucleotides, the CDR3 is TGTGCCAGTAGAGGGGCTCCAGAGACCCAGTACTTC. It translates to CASRGAPETQYF. This rearrangement joins TRBV19 to TRBJ2-5; a possible D gene is TRBD1 (5 bases). The V gene's germline CDR1 is LNHDA and CDR2 SQIVND (reference sequence). The CDR3 loop spans 12 amino acids. V lost 6 bases and J 4 bases, leaving 9 bases between the germline ends.

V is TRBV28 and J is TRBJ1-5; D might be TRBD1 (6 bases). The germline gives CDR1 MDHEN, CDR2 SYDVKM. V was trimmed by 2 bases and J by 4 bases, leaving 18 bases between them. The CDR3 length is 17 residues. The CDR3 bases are TGTGCCAGCAGTTTACCGGGCAGGGGAATTTTTAATCAGCCCCAGCATTTT. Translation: CASSLPGRGIFNQPQHF.

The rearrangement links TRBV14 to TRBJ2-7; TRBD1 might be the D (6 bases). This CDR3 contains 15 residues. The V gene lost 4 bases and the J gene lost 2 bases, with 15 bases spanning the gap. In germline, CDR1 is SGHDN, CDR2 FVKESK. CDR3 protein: CASSPRGGAPYEQYF. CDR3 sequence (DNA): TGTGCCAGCAGCCCACGAGGGGGAGCGCCCTACGAGCAGTACTTC.

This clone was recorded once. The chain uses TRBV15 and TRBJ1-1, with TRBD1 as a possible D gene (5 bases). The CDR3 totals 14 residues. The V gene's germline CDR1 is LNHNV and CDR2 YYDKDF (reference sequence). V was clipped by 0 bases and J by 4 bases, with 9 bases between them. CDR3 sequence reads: CATSREDRGTEAFF. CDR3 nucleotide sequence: TGTGCCACCAGCAGAGAGGATAGGGGCACTGAAGCTTTCTTT.

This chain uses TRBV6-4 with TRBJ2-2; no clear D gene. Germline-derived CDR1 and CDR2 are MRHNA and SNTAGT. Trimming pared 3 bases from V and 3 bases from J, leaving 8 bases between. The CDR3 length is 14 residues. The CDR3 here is CASSEGRDTGELFF. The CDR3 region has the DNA TGTGCCAGCAGTGAAGGTCGGGACACCGGGGAGCTGTTTTTT.

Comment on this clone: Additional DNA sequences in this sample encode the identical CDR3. Here the CDR3 DNA reads TGTGCCACTCAGGGTAACACTGAAGCTTTCTTT. It specifies CATQGNTEAFF. V gene TRBV10-3 combines with J gene TRBJ1-1, with D possibly being TRBD1 (5 bases). In germline, CDR1 is ENHRY, CDR2 SYGVKD. The V end lost 10 bases, the J end lost 2 bases, and 8 bases lay between the germline ends. The CDR3 is 11 residues long.

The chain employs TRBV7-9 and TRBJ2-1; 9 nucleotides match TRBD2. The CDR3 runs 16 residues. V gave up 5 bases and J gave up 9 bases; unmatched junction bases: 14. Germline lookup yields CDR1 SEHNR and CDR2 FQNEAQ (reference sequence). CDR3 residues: CASSPTTGLALREQFF. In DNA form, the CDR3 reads TGTGCCAGCAGCCCAACAACGGGACTAGCCCTTCGTGAGCAGTTCTTC.

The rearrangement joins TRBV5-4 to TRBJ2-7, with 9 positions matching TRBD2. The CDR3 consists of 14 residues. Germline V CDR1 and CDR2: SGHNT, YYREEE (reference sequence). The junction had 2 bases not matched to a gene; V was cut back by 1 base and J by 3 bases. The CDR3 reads CASSLRTSDYEQYF. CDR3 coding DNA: TGTGCCAGCAGCTTGAGGACTAGCGACTACGAGCAGTACTTC.

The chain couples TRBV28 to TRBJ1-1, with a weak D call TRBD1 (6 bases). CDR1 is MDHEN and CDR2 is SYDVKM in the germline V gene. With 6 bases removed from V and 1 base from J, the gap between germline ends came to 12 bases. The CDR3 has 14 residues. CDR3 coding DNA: TGTGCCAGCAGCTCACCGGGACAGAACACTGAAGCTTTCTTT. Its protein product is CASSSPGQNTEAFF.

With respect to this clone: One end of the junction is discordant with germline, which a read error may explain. The CDR3 DNA reads TGTGCCAGTAGCATAGCAGTGAACACTGAAGCTTTCTTT. It codes for CASSIAVNTEAFF. This chain joins TRBV19 and TRBJ1-1; D is undetermined. The CDR3 consists of 13 residues. In germline, CDR1 is LNHDA, CDR2 SQIVND (reference sequence).

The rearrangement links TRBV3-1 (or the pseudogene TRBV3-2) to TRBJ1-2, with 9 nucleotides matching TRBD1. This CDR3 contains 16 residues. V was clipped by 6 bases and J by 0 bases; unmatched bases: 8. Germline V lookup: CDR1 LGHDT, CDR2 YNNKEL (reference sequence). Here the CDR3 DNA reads TGTGCCAGCAGACCGACAGGGGGGGAAGCTAACTATGGCTACACCTTC. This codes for CASRPTGGEANYGYTF.

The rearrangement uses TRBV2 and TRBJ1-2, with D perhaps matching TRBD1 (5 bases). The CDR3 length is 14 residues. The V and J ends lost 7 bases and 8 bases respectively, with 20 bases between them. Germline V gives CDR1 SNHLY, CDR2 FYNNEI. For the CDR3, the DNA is TGTGCCAGCACCGGTACGGGACTGCCGGGAGGCTACACCTTC. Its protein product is CASTGTGLPGGYTF. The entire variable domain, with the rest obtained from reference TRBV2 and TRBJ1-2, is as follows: EPEVTQTPSHQVTQMGQEVILRCVPISNHLYFYWYRQILGQKVEFLVSFYNNEISEKSEIFDDQFSVERPDGSNFTLKIRSTKLEDSAMYFCASTGTGLPGGYTFGSGTRLTVV.

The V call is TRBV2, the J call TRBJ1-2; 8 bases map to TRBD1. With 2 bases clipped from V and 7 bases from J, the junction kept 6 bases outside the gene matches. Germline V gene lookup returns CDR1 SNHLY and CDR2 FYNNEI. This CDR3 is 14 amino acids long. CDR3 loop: CASSERTGPAGYTF. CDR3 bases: TGTGCCAGCAGTGAAAGGACAGGGCCGGCTGGCTACACCTTC.

The CDR3 here is CSARFSNTGELFF. CDR3 coding DNA: TGCAGCGCCCGGTTTTCGAACACCGGGGAGCTGTTTTTT. The chain joins TRBV29-1 to TRBJ2-2, with no clear D. The germline V and J ends were trimmed by 7 bases and 0 bases, with 9 bases remaining between them. Germline-derived CDR1 and CDR2 are SQVTM and ANQGSEA. The CDR3 covers 13 residues.

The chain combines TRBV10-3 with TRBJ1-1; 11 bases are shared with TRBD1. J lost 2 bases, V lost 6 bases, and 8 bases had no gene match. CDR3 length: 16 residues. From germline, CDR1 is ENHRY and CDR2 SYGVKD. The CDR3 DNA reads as TGTGCCATCAGAGCCGGGACAGGGGGAAGAAACACTGAAGCTTTCTTT. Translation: CAIRAGTGGRNTEAFF.

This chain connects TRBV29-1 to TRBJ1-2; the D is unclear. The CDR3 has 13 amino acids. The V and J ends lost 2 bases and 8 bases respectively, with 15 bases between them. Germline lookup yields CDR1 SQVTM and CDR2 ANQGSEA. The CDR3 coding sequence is TGCAGCGTTGAATCCAGCGGGGAGAGAGGCTACACCTTC. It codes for CSVESSGERGYTF.

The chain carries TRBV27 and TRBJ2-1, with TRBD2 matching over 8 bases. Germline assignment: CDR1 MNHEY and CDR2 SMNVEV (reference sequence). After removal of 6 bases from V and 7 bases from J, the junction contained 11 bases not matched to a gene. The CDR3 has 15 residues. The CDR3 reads CASSFSGKGSNEQFF. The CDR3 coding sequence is TGTGCCAGCAGCTTTAGCGGGAAAGGGTCGAATGAGCAGTTCTTC.

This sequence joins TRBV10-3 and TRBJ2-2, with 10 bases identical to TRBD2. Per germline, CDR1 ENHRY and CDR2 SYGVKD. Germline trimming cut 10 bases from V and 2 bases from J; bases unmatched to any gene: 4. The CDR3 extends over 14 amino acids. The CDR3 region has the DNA TGTGCCACCAAGCGGGAGGGTAACACCGGGGAGCTGTTTTTT. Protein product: CATKREGNTGELFF.

CDR3: CASSLQGESDEKLFF. The CDR3 nucleotides are TGTGCCAGCAGCTTGCAGGGGGAATCTGATGAAAAACTGTTTTTT. The chain is built from TRBV5-6 and TRBJ1-4; 7 bases agree with TRBD1. The trim removed 1 base at V and 6 bases at J, leaving 6 bases unmatched. Per the germline V gene, CDR1 is SGHDT and CDR2 is YYEEEE. The CDR3 has 15 residues.

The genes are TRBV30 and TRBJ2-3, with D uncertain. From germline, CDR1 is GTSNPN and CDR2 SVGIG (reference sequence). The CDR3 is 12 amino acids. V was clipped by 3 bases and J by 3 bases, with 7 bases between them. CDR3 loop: CAWSVLTDTQYF. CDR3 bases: TGTGCCTGGAGCGTGTTAACAGATACGCAGTATTTT.

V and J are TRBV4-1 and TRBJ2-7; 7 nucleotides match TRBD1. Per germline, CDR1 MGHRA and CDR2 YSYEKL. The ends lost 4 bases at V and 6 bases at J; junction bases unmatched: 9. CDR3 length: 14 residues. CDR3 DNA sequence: TGCGCCAGCAGCCCGGGACAGATTGCTGGCGAGCAGTACTTC. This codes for CASSPGQIAGEQYF.

This CDR3 is CASMGTSVGGELFF. Here the CDR3 DNA reads TGTGCCAGTATGGGGACTAGCGTCGGCGGGGAGCTGTTTTTT. The V call is TRBV19, the J call TRBJ2-2; 10 nucleotides line up with TRBD2. Germline V gene lookup returns CDR1 LNHDA and CDR2 SQIVND (reference sequence). The length of the CDR3 is 14 residues. V was pared by 7 bases and J by 7 bases, with 6 bases of the junction left unmatched.

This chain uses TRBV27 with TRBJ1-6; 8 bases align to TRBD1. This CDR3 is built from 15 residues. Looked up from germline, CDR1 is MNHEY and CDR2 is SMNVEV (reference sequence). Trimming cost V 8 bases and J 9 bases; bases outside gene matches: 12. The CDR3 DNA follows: TGTGCCAGCGGATTTGGACAGGGTTCGTCTTCACCCCTCCACTTT. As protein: CASGFGQGSSSPLHF.

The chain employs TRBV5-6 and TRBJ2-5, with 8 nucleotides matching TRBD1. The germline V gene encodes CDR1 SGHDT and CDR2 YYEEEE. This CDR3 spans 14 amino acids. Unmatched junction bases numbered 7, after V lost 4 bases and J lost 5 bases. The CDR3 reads CASSLRTGSETQYF. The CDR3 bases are TGTGCCAGCAGCCTCCGGACAGGGTCGGAGACCCAGTACTTC.

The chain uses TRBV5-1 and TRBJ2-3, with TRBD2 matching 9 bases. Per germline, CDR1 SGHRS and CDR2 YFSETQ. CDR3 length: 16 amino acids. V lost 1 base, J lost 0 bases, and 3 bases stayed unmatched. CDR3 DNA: TGCGCCAGCAGCTTGCCTAGCGGGGCTAGCACAGATACGCAGTATTTT. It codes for CASSLPSGASTDTQYF. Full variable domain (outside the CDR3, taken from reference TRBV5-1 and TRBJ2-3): KAGVTQTPRYLIKTRGQQVTLSCSPISGHRSVSWYQQTPGQGLQFLFEYFSETQRNKGNFPGRFSGRQFSNSRSEMNVSTLELGDSALYLCASSLPSGASTDTQYFGPGTRLTVL.

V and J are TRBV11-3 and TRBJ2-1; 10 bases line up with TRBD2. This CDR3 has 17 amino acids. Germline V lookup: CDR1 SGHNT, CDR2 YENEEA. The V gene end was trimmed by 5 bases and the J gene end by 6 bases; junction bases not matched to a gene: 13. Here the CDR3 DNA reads TGTGCCAGCAGCAAAAGGGCTAGCGGGAGTTACCTCAATGAGCAGTTCTTC. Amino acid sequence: CASSKRASGSYLNEQFF.